The 7 T cell receptor beta chains presented below share a single source sample, sequenced in a study of breast tumors, draining lymph nodes, adjacent tissues. Samples came from axillary lymph nodes draining the breast cancer. TCRdb reprocessed the multiplex PCR reads with MiXCR, giving one entry per CDR3 protein. The sample contains roughly 86,000 distinct CDR3 sequences, roughly a fifth of which appear only once. Material: axillary lymph node tissue. The receptors were gathered from a female donor with breast cancer. Some clones in this sample may be carry-over from other donors' samples.

At least ten counts were recorded for this clonotype. The V and J genes are TRBV19 and TRBJ2-1; 7 positions agree with TRBD1. The CDR3 totals 14 residues. Germline CDR1 LNHDA, CDR2 SQIVND (reference sequence). Trimming at V came to 5 bases and at J to 8 bases, leaving 9 bases not matched to a gene. Written as DNA, the CDR3 is TGTGCCAGTAGTCTGGGACAGTCCCAAGATGAGCAGTTCTTC. Amino acid sequence: CASSLGQSQDEQFF.

This clonotype showed up many times. V is TRBV6-2 or TRBV6-3 and J is TRBJ2-7; the match to TRBD2 covers 9 bases. The CDR3 extends over 17 amino acids. Germline trimming cut 9 bases from V and 3 bases from J; bases unmatched to any gene: 18. Germline CDR1 reads MNHEY; CDR2 reads SVGEGT. CDR3 residues: CASEGSGASGTNYEQYF. The CDR3 nucleotides read TGTGCCAGTGAAGGGTCGGGGGCTAGCGGGACGAACTACGAGCAGTACTTC.

This clonotype was seen ten or more times. V and J are TRBV7-9 and TRBJ1-6, with D uncertain. CDR1 SEHNR and CDR2 FQNEAQ come from the germline V gene (reference sequence). The CDR3 is 13 residues long. The ends were cut back, 1 base at V and 14 bases at J, with 12 bases in the middle. The CDR3 DNA is TGTGCCAGCAGCTTAGAACAGTCGGATTCCCTCCACTTT. Translation gives CASSLEQSDSLHF.

This clonotype was counted ten times or more. The chain couples TRBV28 to TRBJ2-1; D is undetermined. Germline V gene data show CDR1 as MDHEN and CDR2 as SYDVKM. CDR3 size: 11 residues. V was cut by 3 bases and J by 6 bases, with 3 bases left in between. CDR3 region: CASSLSNEQFF. The CDR3 DNA is TGTGCCAGCAGTTTGTCCAATGAGCAGTTCTTC.

This clonotype was recorded many times. J is TRBJ2-1 and V is TRBV6-2 or TRBV6-3; 9 bases align to TRBD2. CDR1 and CDR2 (germline): MNHEY, SVGEGT. V was clipped by 0 bases and J by 7 bases; unmatched bases: 7. There are 16 residues in the CDR3. In nucleotides, the CDR3 is TGTGCCAGCAGTTACTCGGCTAGCGGGATTAGGAATGAGCAGTTCTTC. It codes for CASSYSASGIRNEQFF.

This clonotype appeared many times. The genes are TRBV5-6 and TRBJ2-5, with 7 nucleotides matching TRBD2. There are 16 residues in the CDR3. From germline, CDR1 is SGHDT and CDR2 YYEEEE. Unmatched junction bases numbered 9, after V lost 2 bases and J lost 2 bases. CDR3 amino acids: CASSFYGFGGQETQYF. CDR3 in DNA: TGTGCCAGCAGCTTTTACGGCTTCGGGGGGCAAGAGACCCAGTACTTC.

As for this clonotype: Possible read error: a much larger clone is one base away. The J gene is TRBJ1-5, the V gene TRBV5-6, with D uncertain. Trimming removed 4 bases at V and 8 bases at J, with 13 bases between. In germline, CDR1 is SGHDT, CDR2 YYEEEE. The CDR3 is made up of 13 amino acids. The CDR3 reads CASSPRAVEPQHF. The CDR3 DNA is TGTGCCAGCAGCCCGCGGGCCGTCGAGCCCCAGCATTTT.